This T cell receptor beta chain originates from a study of CD8+ T cells in alopecia areata. cDNA prepared by RNA extraction and subsequent reverse transcription served as the template for sequencing. The table came from immunoSEQ multiplex PCR; TCRdb's copy has only in-frame clones and leaves some out. The data contain about 130,000 clones, 45% to 60% of them singletons. The sample's treatment: oral pan-JAK inhibitor, 5-10 mg twice daily. Alopecia areata patients provided lesional scalp punch biopsies and peripheral blood, both collected for the study. It was from PBMCs that CD4+ and CD8+ T cells were sorted. Study observations and caveats: Lesional tissue from the scalp (especially in alopecia totalis/universalis) showed higher clonality than normal scalp. Patients shared TCRs less clearly than mice did, possibly owing to HLA.

After removal of 7 bases from V and 4 bases from J, the junction contained 2 bases not matched to a gene. The CDR3 covers 12 residues. Looked up from germline, CDR1 is MNHNY and CDR2 is SVGAGI (reference sequence). Note on this clone: Its antigen is unidentified.

The sequencing here drew on CD8+ T cells sorted from blood, taken at week 4, from a patient treated with tofacitinib. The TCR comes from a human donor with alopecia areata. The chain employs TRBV6-6 and TRBJ2-7; 9 bases are a match to TRBD2. The CDR3 here is CASTGLAYEQYF. CDR3 nucleotide sequence: TGTGCCAGCACCGGACTAGCGTACGAGCAGTACTTC.